This TCR beta chain appears in the sequencing data of a study of blood T cell repertoires in COVID-19. The protocol was immunoSEQ multiplex PCR, while the TCRdb copy is restricted to in-frame clones and leaves out a portion. This table holds 150,000 or so clones, 85% to 90% found once. The CDR3 sequence is 15 residues long. V lost 4 bases, J lost 4 bases, and 6 bases stayed unmatched. CDR1 and CDR2 from the germline V gene are SGHRS and YFSETQ. Sequenced input: peripheral blood. The rearrangement joins TRBV5-1 to TRBJ1-5; 9 nucleotides line up with TRBD1. The receptor comes from a man between 60 and 75 years old with active or convalescent COVID-19. In nucleotides, the CDR3 is TGCGCCAGCAGCACGGGGGACAGGGAGAATCAGCCCCAGCATTTT. It specifies CASSTGDRENQPQHF.